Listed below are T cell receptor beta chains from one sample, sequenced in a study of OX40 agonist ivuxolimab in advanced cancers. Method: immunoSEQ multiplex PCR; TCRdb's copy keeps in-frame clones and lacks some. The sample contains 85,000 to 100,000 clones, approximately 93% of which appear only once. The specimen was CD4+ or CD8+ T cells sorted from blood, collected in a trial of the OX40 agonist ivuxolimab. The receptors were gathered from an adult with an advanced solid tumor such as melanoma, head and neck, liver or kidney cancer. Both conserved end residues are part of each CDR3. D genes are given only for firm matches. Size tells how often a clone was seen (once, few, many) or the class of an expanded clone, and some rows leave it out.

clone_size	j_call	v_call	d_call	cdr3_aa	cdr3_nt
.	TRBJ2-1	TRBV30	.	CAWSGSWEQFF	TGTGCCTGGAGTGGAAGTTGGGAGCAGTTCTTC
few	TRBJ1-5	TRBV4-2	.	CASSLRPADQPQHF	TGTGCCAGCAGCCTCCGACCTGCTGATCAGCCCCAGCATTTT
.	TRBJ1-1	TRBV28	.	CASSLKKLGKKYTEAFF	TGTGCCAGCAGTTTAAAGAAACTGGGTAAAAAGTACACTGAAGCTTTCTTT
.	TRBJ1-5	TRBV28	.	CASSFLAGARNQPQHF	TGTGCCAGCAGTTTCCTTGCAGGGGCGCGCAATCAGCCCCAGCATTTT
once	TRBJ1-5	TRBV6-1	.	CASSFLFGEQPQHF	TGTGCCAGCAGTTTTCTCTTCGGGGAGCAGCCCCAGCATTTT
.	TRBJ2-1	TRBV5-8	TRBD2	CASSLGPTSGSNEQFF	TGTGCCAGCAGCTTGGGCCCGACTAGCGGGAGCAATGAGCAGTTCTTC
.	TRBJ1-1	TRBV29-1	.	CSVEAKRRLGPEAFF	TGCAGCGTTGAGGCCAAAAGGAGATTGGGCCCTGAAGCTTTCTTT
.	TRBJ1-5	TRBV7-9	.	CASSPSGGLASNQPQHF	TGTGCCAGCAGCCCGAGTGGGGGGCTGGCAAGCAATCAGCCCCAGCATTTT
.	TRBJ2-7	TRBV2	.	CATQDPAGPSSYEQYF	TGTGCCACCCAAGACCCGGCGGGCCCGAGCTCCTACGAGCAGTACTTC
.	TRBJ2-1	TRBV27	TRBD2	CASRIRGGGSENEQFF	TGTGCCAGCCGGATAAGGGGTGGCGGGAGTGAGAATGAGCAGTTCTTC
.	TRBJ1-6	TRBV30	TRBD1	CAWSGTGSSYNSPLHF	TGTGCCTGGAGTGGGACAGGGAGCTCCTATAATTCACCCCTCCACTTT
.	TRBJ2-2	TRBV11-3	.	CASSPGTFPGELFF	TGTGCCAGCAGCCCCGGGACCTTCCCCGGGGAGCTGTTTTTT
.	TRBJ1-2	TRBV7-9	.	CATLAGDGYTF	TGTGCCACCCTCGCGGGGGATGGCTACACCTTC
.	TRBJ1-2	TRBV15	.	CATSREVQGQGYTF	TGTGCCACCAGCAGAGAAGTACAGGGTCAGGGCTACACCTTC
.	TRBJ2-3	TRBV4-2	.	CASSQERADTQYF	TGTGCCAGCAGCCAAGAGAGGGCAGATACGCAGTATTTT
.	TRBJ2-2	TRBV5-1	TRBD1	CASSLWSGGATGELFF	TGCGCCAGCAGCTTGTGGTCAGGGGGCGCGACCGGGGAGCTGTTTTTT